This T cell receptor (beta chain) is from a study of patients and donors after allogeneic stem cell transplantation. The CDR3 length is 14 residues. In germline, CDR1 is SGHDT, CDR2 YYEEEE. The V and J ends lost 3 bases and 1 base respectively, with 11 bases between them. One entry per CDR3 protein results from TCRdb running MiXCR on the RT-PCR reads. This sample carries roughly 960,000 distinct CDR3 sequences, more than 15% of them seen once, and the ten largest clones take 6%. V gene TRBV5-6 combines with J gene TRBJ2-7; a possible D gene is TRBD1 (6 bases). Sequenced: blood, either unsorted or a sorted T cell fraction (not recorded which). The sequence derives from a human donor who was either an allogeneic HSCT recipient or a stem cell or donor lymphocyte infusion donor (not recorded which). It is not recorded whose cells these are; they may come from a transplant donor. The CDR3: CASSYDRRSYEQYF. The CDR3 nucleotides read TGTGCCAGCAGCTATGACAGGCGATCCTACGAGCAGTACTTC.